The entry below gives a single TCR beta chain sequence along with its context. Described treatment: preoperative locoregional IRX-2 cytokine immunotherapy. Samples came from a phase Ib trial of preoperative locoregional IRX-2 cytokine immunotherapy. The sample comes from a study of preoperative IRX-2 immunotherapy in early breast cancer. The assay was immunoSEQ multiplex PCR, and TCRdb's table has in-frame clones only and misses some. The sample holds roughly 26,000 clones; around nine tenths are singletons and the top ten take approximately 26%. The source of this sequence is a human donor with breast cancer. This specimen consisted of tumor tissue, obtained after IRX-2 immunotherapy.

The CDR3 nucleotides are TGTGCCAGCAGCTTCCAGGGAATCTATGGCTACACCTTC. Translated: CASSFQGIYGYTF. The genes are TRBV7-2 and TRBJ1-2; TRBD1 might be the D (5 bases). CDR3 length: 13 residues. V was pared by 3 bases and J by 4 bases, with 9 bases between. The germline CDR1 and CDR2 sequences are SGHTA and FQGNSA.